These T cell receptor beta chains were read from a single sample in a study of blood T cell repertoires in COVID-19. TCRdb keeps only in-frame clones here, not all; method: immunoSEQ multiplex PCR. Of roughly 100,000 clones listed, approximately 84% are singletons. What was sequenced was peripheral blood. These receptors all come from a man aged 65 to 79 with acute or convalescent COVID-19. Both conserved end residues are part of each CDR3. The D gene is left open where the match is weak. Only some rows state a clone size, as once, few, many or a class for expanded clones.

v_gene,j_gene,abundance,d_gene,CDR3aa,CDR3nt
TRBV30,TRBJ2-7,few,-,CAWSYGWAYEQYF,TGTGCCTGGAGTTACGGGTGGGCCTACGAGCAGTACTTC
TRBV4-1,TRBJ2-1,-,-,CASSQGQTEYNEQFF,TGCGCCAGCAGCCAAGGACAAACAGAATACAATGAGCAGTTCTTC
TRBV5-1,TRBJ2-1,-,TRBD2,CASSLVGLATDEQFF,TGCGCCAGCAGCTTGGTTGGACTAGCTACCGATGAGCAGTTCTTC
TRBV18,TRBJ2-7,-,TRBD2,CASSPGGSGAYEQYF,TGTGCCAGCTCACCAGGGGGTAGCGGGGCCTACGAGCAGTACTTC
TRBV6-5,TRBJ2-7,few,-,CASSYAQTYEQYF,TGTGCCAGCAGTTACGCCCAGACCTACGAGCAGTACTTC
TRBV5-1,TRBJ2-7,-,TRBD2,CASTPAGASVYEQYF,TGCGCCAGCACGCCAGCGGGGGCAAGTGTGTACGAGCAGTACTTC
TRBV5-4,TRBJ1-3,few,-,CASSSWTALSGNTIYF,TGTGCCAGCAGCTCCTGGACAGCACTCTCTGGAAACACCATATATTTT
TRBV7-2,TRBJ1-5,-,-,CASSSTGPQPQHF,TGTGCCAGCAGCTCAACAGGGCCCCAGCCCCAGCATTTT
TRBV19,TRBJ2-5,-,TRBD2,CASSLSRLAGGAGQETQYF,TGTGCCAGTAGCCTCTCGCGGCTAGCGGGGGGGGCGGGGCAAGAGACCCAGTACTTC
TRBV5-1,TRBJ1-2,many,-,CASSLVQLDGYTF,TGCGCCAGCAGCTTGGTACAACTAGATGGCTACACCTTC
TRBV18,TRBJ1-5,-,-,CASSPFGGDSNQPQHF,TGTGCCAGCTCACCATTCGGTGGTGATAGCAATCAGCCCCAGCATTTT
TRBV7-8,TRBJ2-1,-,TRBD2,CASSSASGGFTYNEQFF,TGTGCCAGCAGCTCGGCTAGCGGGGGGTTCACCTACAATGAGCAGTTCTTC
TRBV5-4,TRBJ2-5,-,TRBD2,CASSKGLERARETQYF,TGTGCCAGCAGCAAGGGACTAGAGAGGGCAAGGGAGACCCAGTACTTC
TRBV11-3,TRBJ2-3,once,-,CASSFGQFAGMDTQYF,TGTGCCAGCAGCTTCGGGCAATTTGCGGGAATGGATACGCAGTATTTT
TRBV7-2,TRBJ1-5,-,TRBD1,CASSAQGSRNQPQHF,TGTGCCAGCAGCGCACAGGGGAGTCGCAATCAGCCCCAGCATTTT
TRBV28,TRBJ2-7,-,-,CASSLVGQAPPAEQYF,TGTGCCAGCAGTTTAGTGGGCCAGGCCCCACCGGCGGAGCAGTACTTC
TRBV30,TRBJ1-2,few,-,CAWSRAGGYTF,TGTGCCTGGAGCCGGGCGGGGGGCTACACCTTC
TRBV30,TRBJ1-5,-,TRBD1,CAWRRKSGQGSEPQHF,TGTGCCTGGAGGAGGAAGTCGGGACAGGGGTCCGAGCCCCAGCATTTT
TRBV10-2,TRBJ1-6,once,-,CASSVQGSQSPLHF,TGCGCCAGCAGTGTTCAGGGTAGTCAGTCACCCCTCCACTTT
TRBV5-8,TRBJ2-1,-,TRBD2,CASSPDLAGGPGGSRFF,TGTGCCAGCAGCCCAGACTTAGCGGGAGGGCCGGGAGGGTCTCGGTTCTTC
TRBV30,TRBJ2-5,-,TRBD1,CAWKGTAQETQYF,TGTGCCTGGAAGGGGACAGCTCAAGAGACCCAGTACTTC
TRBV3-1/TRBV3-2,TRBJ2-7,-,-,CASSQDPGNYEQYF,TGTGCCAGCAGCCAAGATCCGGGAAACTACGAGCAGTACTTC
TRBV27,TRBJ2-1,-,TRBD2,CASSPRGTSGRNHEQFF,TGTGCCAGCAGCCCAAGAGGGACTAGCGGGAGAAACCATGAGCAGTTCTTC
TRBV5-5,TRBJ2-7,once,-,CASSLMVRDTYEQYF,TGTGCCAGCAGCTTGATGGTCAGGGATACCTACGAGCAGTACTTC